Below are 30 T cell receptor beta chains sequenced from a single sample in a study of cytomegalovirus exposure and HLA in healthy donors. The PCR employed 60 Vbeta primers together with 13 Jbeta primers. Generated by immunoSEQ multiplex PCR, the TCRdb table keeps only in-frame clones and is missing some. The sample consists of around 200,000 clones, 75% to 90% of them appearing once. The sequencing input was PBMCs. The receptors shown here come from a woman aged 25 to 39 in good health and CMV-seronegative.

The chain recombines TRBV6-1 with TRBJ2-1; D possibly corresponds to TRBD1 (6 bases). The V gene lost 1 base and the J gene lost 3 bases, with 13 bases spanning the gap. The V gene's germline CDR1 is MNHNS and CDR2 SASEGT. The CDR3 has 16 amino acids. The DNA for the CDR3 is TGTGCCAGCAGTGAAGGACCAGGGGCGGGCTACAATGAGCAGTTCTTC. As protein: CASSEGPGAGYNEQFF.

The table lists this clone with a count of one. The rearrangement links TRBV9 to TRBJ2-2; 9 bases align to TRBD2. Germline V lookup: CDR1 SGDLS, CDR2 YYNGEE. The CDR3 consists of 18 residues. V gave up 3 bases and J gave up 2 bases; unmatched junction bases: 11. The CDR3 here is CASSGRVAGEVNTGELFF. The CDR3 DNA is TGTGCCAGCAGCGGGCGAGTAGCGGGAGAGGTAAACACCGGGGAGCTGTTTTTT.

The chain has TRBV15 and TRBJ1-2; tentatively, D is TRBD1 (6 bases). The length of the CDR3 is 16 residues. V was cut by 4 bases and J by 3 bases, with 18 bases left in between. Germline CDR1 and CDR2: LNHNV and YYDKDF (reference sequence). The CDR3 protein is CATSTESYWGHYGYTF. The CDR3 DNA reads as TGTGCCACCAGCACAGAGTCGTATTGGGGGCACTATGGCTACACCTTC.

The chain couples TRBV28 to TRBJ1-1; TRBD1 might be the D (5 bases). V shed 3 bases and J shed 5 bases, with 13 bases lying between them. This CDR3 contains 14 residues. Germline V gene data show CDR1 as MDHEN and CDR2 as SYDVKM. CDR3 bases: TGTGCCAGCAGTTTCACCGGGAGGGGAACTGAAGCTTTCTTT. It translates to CASSFTGRGTEAFF.

The gene calls are TRBV28 and TRBJ1-2; D remains unclear. The germline V gene encodes CDR1 MDHEN and CDR2 SYDVKM. This CDR3 is 13 amino acids long. The V gene lost 6 bases and the J gene lost 1 base, with 9 bases spanning the gap. The CDR3 protein is CASRRVLNYGYTF. The CDR3, as DNA: TGTGCCAGCAGGAGGGTACTTAACTATGGCTACACCTTC.

This clone came up a few times. CDR3 region: CASSFRAGGITDTQYF. In DNA form, the CDR3 reads TGTGCCAGCAGTTTTAGAGCGGGGGGGATTACAGATACGCAGTATTTT. The V call is TRBV28, the J call TRBJ2-3, with 10 bases aligning to TRBD2. V lost 3 bases to trimming and J lost 3 bases; unmatched junction nucleotides: 6. The CDR3 consists of 16 residues. Germline V gene data show CDR1 as MDHEN and CDR2 as SYDVKM.

A word on this clone: Other DNA sequences within the sample encode an identical CDR3. The rearrangement uses TRBV28 and TRBJ2-6; D is undetermined. The CDR3 spans 14 residues. The V and J ends lost 5 bases and 0 bases respectively, with 5 bases between them. Germline loops: CDR1 MDHEN, CDR2 SYDVKM. CDR3 in DNA: TGTGCCAGCAGTCGAGGCTCTGGGGCCAACGTCCTGACTTTC. Encoded protein: CASSRGSGANVLTF.

The V gene is TRBV27, the J gene TRBJ1-2; 9 bases are shared with TRBD1. With 5 bases clipped from V and 8 bases from J, the junction kept 12 bases outside the gene matches. Germline-derived CDR1 and CDR2 are MNHEY and SMNVEV (reference sequence). There are 15 residues in the CDR3. The CDR3 coding sequence is TGTGCCAGCAGTCCCTACCCGGGACAGGGACCGGGCTACACCTTC. This translates into CASSPYPGQGPGYTF.

The rearrangement uses TRBV19 and TRBJ2-7; a weak D match, TRBD2 (5 bases). The CDR3 has 14 residues. Trimming left V 6 bases short and J 3 bases short, with 15 bases between. CDR1 and CDR2 (germline): LNHDA, SQIVND (reference sequence). CDR3 region: CASSIGLGDYEQYF. Here the CDR3 DNA reads TGTGCCAGTAGCATTGGACTGGGTGACTACGAGCAGTACTTC.

The chain combines TRBV14 with TRBJ2-1; 7 bases are a match to TRBD2. The CDR3 consists of 15 residues. Germline V CDR1 and CDR2: SGHDN, FVKESK. Trimming at V came to 5 bases and at J to 9 bases, leaving 13 bases not matched to a gene. The DNA of the CDR3 is TGTGCCAGCAGCGACAGACTAGCCGGGTACGGTGAGCAGTTCTTC. Amino acid sequence: CASSDRLAGYGEQFF.

This sequence joins TRBV9 and TRBJ2-1, with D maybe TRBD2 (5 bases). Trimming shortened V by 2 bases and J by 0 bases, and 9 bases separated the two germline ends. This CDR3 region has 15 residues. CDR1 and CDR2 from the germline V gene are SGDLS and YYNGEE. The CDR3, as DNA: TGTGCCAGCAGCGTCTACGGAGGCTCCTACAATGAGCAGTTCTTC. Translated: CASSVYGGSYNEQFF. The variable domain in full, completed from reference TRBV9 and TRBJ2-1, reads DSGVTQTPKHLITATGQRVTLRCSPRSGDLSVYWYQQSLDQGLQFLIQYYNGEERAKGNILERFSAQQFPDLHSELNLSSLELGDSALYFCASSVYGGSYNEQFFGPGTRLTVL.

The CDR3 DNA reads TGTGCCAGCAGGCCAGGGGGCGGTAATGAAAAACTGTTTTTT. This codes for CASRPGGGNEKLFF. V gene TRBV9 combines with J gene TRBJ1-4; TRBD1 agrees at 8 bases. The CDR3 contains 14 residues. V trimming: 5 bases; J trimming: 4 bases; junction bases outside the gene matches: 4. In germline, CDR1 is SGDLS, CDR2 YYNGEE.

The table lists this clone with a count of one. This chain joins TRBV18 and TRBJ1-2; TRBD1 is a possible D gene (5 bases). Per the germline V gene, CDR1 is KGHSH and CDR2 is LQKENI. V was trimmed by 2 bases and J by 6 bases, leaving 7 bases between them. This CDR3 region has 12 residues. The CDR3 bases are TGTGCCAGCTCACCATCGGGGGATGGCTACACCTTC. Its protein is CASSPSGDGYTF.

This chain links TRBV5-1 with TRBJ1-1; D is unresolved. Germline V gene lookup returns CDR1 SGHRS and CDR2 YFSETQ. The CDR3 totals 14 residues. V was pared by 0 bases and J by 2 bases, with 8 bases between. The CDR3 spells CASSLGQINTEAFF. The CDR3 nucleotides are TGCGCCAGCAGCTTGGGGCAGATTAACACTGAAGCTTTCTTT.

This sequence joins TRBV9 and TRBJ2-5; TRBD2 agrees at 8 bases. The J call may be incorrect, as the DNA end agrees better with TRBJ2-7. This CDR3 has 15 residues. The germline CDR1 and CDR2 sequences are SGDLS and YYNGEE. The CDR3 reads CASSVGAGVSYEQYF. The CDR3 DNA sequence: TGTGCCAGCAGCGTAGGAGCGGGAGTCTCATACGAGCAGTACTTC.

The table lists this clone with a few counts. The V gene is TRBV5-1, the J gene TRBJ2-5; 12 nucleotides align to TRBD2. The DNA end is more similar to TRBJ2-7, so the J call may be wrong. Looked up from germline, CDR1 is SGHRS and CDR2 is YFSETQ. The CDR3 runs to 15 residues. The CDR3 is CASSLTTSGRSEQYF. The CDR3 nucleotides read TGCGCCAGCAGCCTCACGACTAGCGGGAGAAGCGAGCAGTACTTC.

The gene calls are TRBV21-1 and TRBJ2-7; TRBD2, the D gene given by the table, was not confirmed from the DNA. TRBV21-1 is a pseudogene segment. The CDR3 has 9 residues. As DNA, the CDR3 is TGTGCCGCGGCGGTCCAGCAGTACTTC. This sequence encodes CAAAVQQYF.

V usage is TRBV7-9 and J usage is TRBJ2-7; tentatively, D is TRBD1 (6 bases). The CDR3 has 16 residues. Trimming pared 5 bases from V and 1 base from J, leaving 18 bases between. The germline V gene has CDR1 SEHNR and CDR2 FQNEAQ (reference sequence). CDR3 in amino acids: CASSKEGTPASYEQYF. CDR3 bases: TGTGCCAGCAGCAAAGAAGGGACACCCGCTTCCTACGAGCAGTACTTC.

This clone was detected only once. The V call is TRBV7-8, the J call TRBJ2-7; 7 nucleotides agree with TRBD1. The trim removed 1 base at V and 2 bases at J, leaving 5 bases unmatched. The CDR3 is made up of 15 amino acids. Per germline, CDR1 SGHVS and CDR2 FQNEAQ. CDR3: CASSLGQGVPYEQYF. The CDR3 nucleotides read TGTGCCAGCAGCTTAGGGCAGGGGGTCCCCTACGAGCAGTACTTC.

On this clone itself: Other DNA sequences in this sample translate to the same CDR3. This chain uses TRBV11-3 with TRBJ2-2, with 7 bases fitting TRBD1. V lost 5 bases, J lost 1 base, and 4 bases stayed unmatched. Germline CDR1 SGHNT, CDR2 YENEEA. This CDR3 region has 15 residues. The CDR3 protein is CASSPRTGNTGELFF. CDR3 coding DNA: TGTGCCAGCAGCCCCAGGACAGGGAACACCGGGGAGCTGTTTTTT.

This chain connects TRBV7-9 to TRBJ2-7; a possible D gene is TRBD2 (6 bases). This CDR3 comprises 13 residues. V lost 6 bases and J 2 bases, leaving 11 bases between the germline ends. The V gene's germline CDR1 is SEHNR and CDR2 FQNEAQ (reference sequence). The CDR3 region has the DNA TGTGCCAGCAGGCGGGACCTAACCTACGAGCAGTACTTC. Encoded protein: CASRRDLTYEQYF.

V usage is TRBV6-5 and J usage is TRBJ1-1, with 10 bases fitting TRBD1. Germline V CDR1 and CDR2: MNHEY, SVGAGI. Losses at the gene ends were 2 bases for V and 7 bases for J; bases not matched to a gene: 4. This CDR3 is 14 amino acids long. The CDR3 DNA is TGTGCCAGCAGTTACGCGGGGACAGGGGTTGAAGCTTTCTTT. Protein product: CASSYAGTGVEAFF.

The chain recombines TRBV29-1 with TRBJ2-7; D is ambiguous. The CDR3 consists of 11 residues. V lost 3 bases and J 4 bases, leaving 7 bases between the germline ends. CDR1 is SQVTM and CDR2 is ANQGSEA in the germline V gene. The CDR3 reads CSVEENYEQYF. CDR3 DNA: TGCAGCGTTGAGGAGAATTACGAGCAGTACTTC.

The chain has TRBV15 and TRBJ2-1; D remains unclear. Germline V gene data show CDR1 as LNHNV and CDR2 as YYDKDF (reference sequence). The length of the CDR3 is 14 residues. Trimming shortened V by 8 bases and J by 4 bases, and 15 bases separated the two germline ends. CDR3 loop: CATAPLREYNEQFF. CDR3 DNA sequence: TGTGCCACCGCTCCTCTACGAGAATACAATGAGCAGTTCTTC.

The rearrangement uses TRBV28 and TRBJ1-3, with unresolved D. CDR3 size: 15 residues. Germline V gene sequence: CDR1 MDHEN, CDR2 SYDVKM. Trimming shortened V by 6 bases and J by 0 bases, and 12 bases separated the two germline ends. The DNA for the CDR3 is TGTGCCAGCAGCACGACACCCGACTCTGGAAACACCATATATTTT. It codes for CASSTTPDSGNTIYF.

The V call is TRBV5-4, the J call TRBJ2-2; 8 bases are shared with TRBD2. V gave up 4 bases and J gave up 0 bases; unmatched junction bases: 5. CDR3 size: 16 residues. CDR1 and CDR2 from the germline V gene are SGHNT and YYREEE (reference sequence). The chain's CDR3 is CASSPVAGTNTGELFF. For the CDR3, the DNA is TGTGCCAGCAGCCCCGTAGCGGGGACGAACACCGGGGAGCTGTTTTTT. Full variable domain (remainder filled in from reference TRBV5-4 and TRBJ2-2): ETGVTQSPTHLIKTRGQQVTLRCSSQSGHNTVSWYQQALGQGPQFIFQYYREEENGRGNFPPRFSGLQFPNYSSELNVNALELDDSALYLCASSPVAGTNTGELFFGEGSRLTVL.

The chain is built from TRBV4-2 and TRBJ2-4, with a weak D call TRBD1 (8 bases). Germline values: CDR1 LGHNA, CDR2 YNFKEQ. The ends were cut back, 1 base at V and 8 bases at J, with 21 bases in the middle. CDR3 length: 17 amino acids. The CDR3 region has the DNA TGTGCCAGCAGCCAAGTCGGTCGGGAACAGGGGGGGGACATTCAGTACTTC. The encoded protein is CASSQVGREQGGDIQYF.

This chain uses TRBV2 with TRBJ1-4, with D unclear. The CDR3 is made up of 12 amino acids. V was pared by 6 bases and J by 4 bases, with 6 bases between. Germline V gene sequence: CDR1 SNHLY, CDR2 FYNNEI. This CDR3 is CASRSYNEKLFF. The CDR3 nucleotides are TGTGCCAGCAGGTCGTATAATGAAAAACTGTTTTTT.

The chain is built from TRBV10-3 and TRBJ1-2; possible D gene TRBD1, 5 bases. The CDR3 length is 13 residues. Germline V lookup: CDR1 ENHRY, CDR2 SYGVKD. Trimming left V 7 bases short and J 3 bases short, with 12 bases between. The CDR3 sequence: CAITPGRDYGYTF. In nucleotides, the CDR3 is TGTGCCATCACCCCCGGCAGGGACTATGGCTACACCTTC.

This clone was recorded once. This chain links TRBV5-1 with TRBJ2-7; no clear D gene. The length of the CDR3 is 17 residues. Trimming shortened V by 0 bases and J by 1 base, and 17 bases separated the two germline ends. Germline V gene data show CDR1 as SGHRS and CDR2 as YFSETQ. The CDR3 DNA reads as TGCGCCAGCAGCTTGGTTCAGGCGAGTATCGGATCCTACGAGCAGTACTTC. This codes for CASSLVQASIGSYEQYF. The entire variable domain, with the rest obtained from reference TRBV5-1 and TRBJ2-7, is as follows: KAGVTQTPRYLIKTRGQQVTLSCSPISGHRSVSWYQQTPGQGLQFLFEYFSETQRNKGNFPGRFSGRQFSNSRSEMNVSTLELGDSALYLCASSLVQASIGSYEQYFGPGTRLTVT.